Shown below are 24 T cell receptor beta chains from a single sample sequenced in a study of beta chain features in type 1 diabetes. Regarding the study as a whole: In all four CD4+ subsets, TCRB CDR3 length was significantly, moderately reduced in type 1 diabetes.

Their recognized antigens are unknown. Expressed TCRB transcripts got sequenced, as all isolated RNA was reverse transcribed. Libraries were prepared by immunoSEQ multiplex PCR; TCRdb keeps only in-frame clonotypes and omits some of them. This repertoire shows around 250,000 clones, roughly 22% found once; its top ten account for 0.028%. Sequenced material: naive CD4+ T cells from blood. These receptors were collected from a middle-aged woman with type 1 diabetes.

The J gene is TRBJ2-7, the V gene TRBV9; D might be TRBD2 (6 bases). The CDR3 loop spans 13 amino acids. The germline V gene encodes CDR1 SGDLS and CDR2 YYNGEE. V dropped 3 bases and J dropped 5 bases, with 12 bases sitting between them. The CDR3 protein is CASSGAGNNEQYF. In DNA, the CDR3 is TGTGCCAGCAGCGGGGCGGGGAATAACGAGCAGTACTTC.

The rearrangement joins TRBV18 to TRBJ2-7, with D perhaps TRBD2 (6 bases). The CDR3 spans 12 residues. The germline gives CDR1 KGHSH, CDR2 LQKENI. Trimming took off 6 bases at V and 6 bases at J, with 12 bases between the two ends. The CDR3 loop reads CASSAGLGEQYF. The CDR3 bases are TGTGCCAGCTCGGCGGGGCTCGGCGAGCAGTACTTC.

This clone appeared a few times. CDR3 sequence reads: CASSKISAGLREQYF. The CDR3 DNA sequence: TGTGCCAGCAGCAAAATATCGGCGGGACTGAGGGAGCAGTACTTC. The V gene is TRBV21-1, the J gene TRBJ2-7; the DNA was not compared with TRBD2, the D call given in the table. TRBV21-1 is described as a pseudogene. The CDR3 loop spans 15 amino acids.

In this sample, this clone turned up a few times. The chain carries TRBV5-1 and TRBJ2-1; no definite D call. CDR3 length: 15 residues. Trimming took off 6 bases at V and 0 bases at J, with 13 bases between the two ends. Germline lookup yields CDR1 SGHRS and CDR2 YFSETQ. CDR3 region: CASTSSISSYNEQFF. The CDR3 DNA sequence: TGCGCCAGCACCTCCAGTATCTCCTCCTACAATGAGCAGTTCTTC.

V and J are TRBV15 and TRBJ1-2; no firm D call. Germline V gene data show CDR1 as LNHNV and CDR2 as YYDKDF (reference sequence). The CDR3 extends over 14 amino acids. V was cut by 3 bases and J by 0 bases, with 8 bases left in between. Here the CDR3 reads CATSSHLANYGYTF. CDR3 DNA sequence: TGTGCCACCAGCAGCCATCTAGCTAACTATGGCTACACCTTC. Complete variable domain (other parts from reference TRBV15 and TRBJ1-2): DAMVIQNPRYQVTQFGKPVTLSCSQTLNHNVMYWYQQKSSQAPKLLFHYYDKDFNNEADTPDNFQSRRPNTSFCFLDIRSPGLGDTAMYLCATSSHLANYGYTFGSGTRLTVV.

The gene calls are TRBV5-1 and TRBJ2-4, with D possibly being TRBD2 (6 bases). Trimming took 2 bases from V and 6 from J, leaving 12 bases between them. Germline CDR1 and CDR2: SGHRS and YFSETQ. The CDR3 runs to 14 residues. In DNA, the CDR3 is TGCGCCAGCAGCTTCGCGGGGAACGGAAACATTCAGTACTTC. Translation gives CASSFAGNGNIQYF.

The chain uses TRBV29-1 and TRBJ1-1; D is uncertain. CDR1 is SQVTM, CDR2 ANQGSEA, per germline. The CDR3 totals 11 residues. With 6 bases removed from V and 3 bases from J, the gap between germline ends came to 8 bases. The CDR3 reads CSVRGYTEAFF. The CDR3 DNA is TGCAGCGTCCGGGGTTACACTGAAGCTTTCTTT.

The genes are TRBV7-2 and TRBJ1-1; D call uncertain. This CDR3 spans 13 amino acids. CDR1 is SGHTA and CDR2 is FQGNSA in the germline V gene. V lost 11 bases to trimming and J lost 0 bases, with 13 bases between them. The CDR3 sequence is CASYSGMNTEAFF. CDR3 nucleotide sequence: TGTGCCTCCTATTCGGGGATGAACACTGAAGCTTTCTTT. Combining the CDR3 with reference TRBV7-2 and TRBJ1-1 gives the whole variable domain GAGVSQSPSNKVTEKGKDVELRCDPISGHTALYWYRQSLGQGLEFLIYFQGNSAPDKSGLPSDRFSAERTGGSVSTLTIQRTQQEDSAVYLCASYSGMNTEAFFGQGTRLTVV.

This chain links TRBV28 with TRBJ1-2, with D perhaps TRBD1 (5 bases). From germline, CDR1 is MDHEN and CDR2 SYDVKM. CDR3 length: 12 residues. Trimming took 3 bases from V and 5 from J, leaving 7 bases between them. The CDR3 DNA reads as TGTGCCAGCAGTTTGGACAATTATGGCTACACCTTC. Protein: CASSLDNYGYTF.

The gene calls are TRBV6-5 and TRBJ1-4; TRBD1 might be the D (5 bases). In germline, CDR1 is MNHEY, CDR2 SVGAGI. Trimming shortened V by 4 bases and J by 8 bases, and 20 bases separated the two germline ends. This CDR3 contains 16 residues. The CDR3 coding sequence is TGTGCCAGCAGTTTCAACCGGGGGGGTCTGCGGGAAAAACTGTTTTTT. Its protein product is CASSFNRGGLREKLFF.

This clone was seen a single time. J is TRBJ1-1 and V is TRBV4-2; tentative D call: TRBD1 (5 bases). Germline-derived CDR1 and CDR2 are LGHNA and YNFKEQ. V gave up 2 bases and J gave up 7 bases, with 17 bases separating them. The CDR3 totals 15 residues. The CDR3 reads CASSQSQAPGGEAFF. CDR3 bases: TGTGCCAGCAGCCAATCCCAGGCCCCGGGGGGTGAAGCTTTCTTT.

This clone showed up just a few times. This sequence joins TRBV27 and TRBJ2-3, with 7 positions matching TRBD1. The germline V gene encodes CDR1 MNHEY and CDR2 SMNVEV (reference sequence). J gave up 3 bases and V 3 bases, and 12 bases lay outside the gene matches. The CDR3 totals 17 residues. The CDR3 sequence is CASSFSGQATATDTQYF. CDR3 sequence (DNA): TGTGCCAGCAGTTTCTCAGGACAGGCGACTGCGACAGATACGCAGTATTTT.

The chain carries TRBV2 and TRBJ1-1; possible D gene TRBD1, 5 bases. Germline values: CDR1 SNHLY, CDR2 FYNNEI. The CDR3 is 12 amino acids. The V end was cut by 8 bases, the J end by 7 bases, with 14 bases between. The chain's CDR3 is CASARDFGEAFF. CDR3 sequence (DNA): TGTGCCAGCGCCAGGGATTTCGGTGAAGCTTTCTTT. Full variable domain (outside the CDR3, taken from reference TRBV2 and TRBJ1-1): EPEVTQTPSHQVTQMGQEVILRCVPISNHLYFYWYRQILGQKVEFLVSFYNNEISEKSEIFDDQFSVERPDGSNFTLKIRSTKLEDSAMYFCASARDFGEAFFGQGTRLTVV.

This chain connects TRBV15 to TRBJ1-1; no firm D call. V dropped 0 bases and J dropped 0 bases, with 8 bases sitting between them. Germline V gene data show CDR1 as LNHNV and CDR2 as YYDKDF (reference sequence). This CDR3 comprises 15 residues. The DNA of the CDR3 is TGTGCCACCAGCAGAGACAGCGCCCTGAACACTGAAGCTTTCTTT. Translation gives CATSRDSALNTEAFF.

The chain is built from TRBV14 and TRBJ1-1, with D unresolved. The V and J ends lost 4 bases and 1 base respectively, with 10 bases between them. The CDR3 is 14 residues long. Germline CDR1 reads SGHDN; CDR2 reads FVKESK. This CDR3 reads CASSLLTSNTEAFF. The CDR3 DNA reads TGTGCCAGCAGCCTCCTTACATCGAACACTGAAGCTTTCTTT.

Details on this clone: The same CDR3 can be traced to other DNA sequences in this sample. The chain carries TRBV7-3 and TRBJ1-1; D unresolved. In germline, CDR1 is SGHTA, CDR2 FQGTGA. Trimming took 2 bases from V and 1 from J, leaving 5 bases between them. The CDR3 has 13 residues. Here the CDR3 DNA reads TGTGCCAGCAGCTTACAGAAGAACACTGAAGCTTTCTTT. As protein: CASSLQKNTEAFF.

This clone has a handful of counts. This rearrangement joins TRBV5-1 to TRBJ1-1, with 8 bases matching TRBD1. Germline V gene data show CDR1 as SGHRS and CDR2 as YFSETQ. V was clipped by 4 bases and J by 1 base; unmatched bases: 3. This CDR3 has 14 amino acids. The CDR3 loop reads CASSMTGANTEAFF. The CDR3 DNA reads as TGCGCCAGCAGCATGACAGGGGCGAACACTGAAGCTTTCTTT.

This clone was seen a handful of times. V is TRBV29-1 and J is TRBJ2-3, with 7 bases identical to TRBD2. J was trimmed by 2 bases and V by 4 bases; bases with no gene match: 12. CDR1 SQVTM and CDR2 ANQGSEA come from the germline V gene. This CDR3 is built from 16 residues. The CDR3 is CSVVRIAGDFTDTQYF. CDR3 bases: TGCAGCGTTGTGAGAATAGCGGGTGACTTCACAGATACGCAGTATTTT.

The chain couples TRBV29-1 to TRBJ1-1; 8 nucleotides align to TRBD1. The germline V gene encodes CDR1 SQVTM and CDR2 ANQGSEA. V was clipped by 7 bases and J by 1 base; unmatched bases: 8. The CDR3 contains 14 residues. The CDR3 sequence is CSGSQGAENTEAFF. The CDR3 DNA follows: TGCAGCGGGAGCCAGGGGGCGGAGAACACTGAAGCTTTCTTT.

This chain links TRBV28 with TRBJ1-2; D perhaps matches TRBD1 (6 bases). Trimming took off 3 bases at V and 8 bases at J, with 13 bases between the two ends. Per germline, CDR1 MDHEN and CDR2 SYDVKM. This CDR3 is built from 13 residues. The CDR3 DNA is TGTGCCAGCAGTTTCTCGACAGGAGGAGGCTACACCTTC. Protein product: CASSFSTGGGYTF.

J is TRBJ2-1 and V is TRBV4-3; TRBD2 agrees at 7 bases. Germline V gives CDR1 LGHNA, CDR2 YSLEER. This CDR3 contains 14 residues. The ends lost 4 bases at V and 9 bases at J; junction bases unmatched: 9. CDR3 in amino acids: CASSPQAGKGEQFF. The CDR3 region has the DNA TGCGCCAGCAGCCCCCAAGCGGGAAAGGGTGAGCAGTTCTTC.

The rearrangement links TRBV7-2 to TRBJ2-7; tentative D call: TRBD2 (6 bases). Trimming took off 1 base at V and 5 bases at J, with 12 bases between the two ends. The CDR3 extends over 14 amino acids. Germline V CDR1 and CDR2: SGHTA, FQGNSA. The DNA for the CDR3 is TGTGCCAGCAGCTTAGGAGGTCGGACTAACGAGCAGTACTTC. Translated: CASSLGGRTNEQYF.

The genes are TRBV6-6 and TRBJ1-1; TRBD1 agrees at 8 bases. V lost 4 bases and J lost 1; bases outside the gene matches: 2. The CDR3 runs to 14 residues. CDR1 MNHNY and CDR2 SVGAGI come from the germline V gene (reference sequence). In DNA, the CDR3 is TGTGCCAGCAGTTCCGGACAGGGGAACACTGAAGCTTTCTTT. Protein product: CASSSGQGNTEAFF.

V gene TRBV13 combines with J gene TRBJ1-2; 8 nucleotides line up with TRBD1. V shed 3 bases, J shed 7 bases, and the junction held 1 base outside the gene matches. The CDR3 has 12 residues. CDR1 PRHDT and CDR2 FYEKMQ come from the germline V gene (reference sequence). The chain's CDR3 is CASSFGQGGYTF. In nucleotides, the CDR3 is TGTGCCAGCAGCTTCGGACAGGGTGGCTACACCTTC.